The present entry profiles one T cell receptor beta chain with its context. Sequencing was performed with immunoSEQ multiplex PCR; in TCRdb, only in-frame clones are kept and a portion is missing. Seen here are roughly 74,000 clones, approximately 94% observed once, and the top ten hold 4.8%. This entry comes from a study of control samples from healthy donors and cancer patients. The receptor was derived from a woman aged 18 to 35 in good health. Sequencing input: blood.

The CDR3 nucleotides are TGTGCCAGCAGTTACGGGGTTGGCTATGGCTACACCTTC. Its protein is CASSYGVGYGYTF. This chain links TRBV6-5 with TRBJ1-2; no definite D call. From germline, CDR1 is MNHEY and CDR2 SVGAGI. This CDR3 spans 13 amino acids. V was cut by 2 bases and J by 4 bases, with 8 bases left in between.